Listed here are 2 T cell receptor beta chains from one sample, sequenced in a study of beta chain features in type 1 diabetes. Expressed TCRB transcripts got sequenced, as all isolated RNA was reverse transcribed. Method: immunoSEQ multiplex PCR; TCRdb's copy keeps in-frame clones and lacks some. In the table there are some 410,000 clones, around 10% of which are singletons. Sequenced material: naive CD4+ T cells from blood. Receptors originate from a young woman in good health.

On this clone itself: Other DNA sequences in the same sample also yield this CDR3. The V call is TRBV5-1, the J call TRBJ1-1; D ambiguous. The ends were cut back, 3 bases at V and 2 bases at J, with 8 bases in the middle. The CDR3 is made up of 13 amino acids. From germline, CDR1 is SGHRS and CDR2 YFSETQ. The CDR3 nucleotides read TGCGCCAGCAGCTCTGATCCTAACACTGAAGCTTTCTTT. Residues: CASSSDPNTEAFF.

The chain is built from TRBV4-3 and TRBJ1-5; D gene unclear. Germline CDR1 reads LGHNA; CDR2 reads YSLEER. Trimming removed 5 bases from V and 0 bases from J, with 14 bases in between. There are 16 residues in the CDR3. The CDR3, as DNA: TGCGCCAGCAGCGTCGGATGGATTAATAGCAATCAGCCCCAGCATTTT. Translated, it gives CASSVGWINSNQPQHF.